The following is a TCR beta chain sequence with its context. The CDR3 has 16 residues. CDR1 is SGHRS, CDR2 YFSETQ, per germline. V gave up 4 bases and J gave up 5 bases; unmatched junction bases: 6. As it was prepared, the TCRbeta library received unique molecular identifiers. TCRdb called the PCR reads again in MiXCR, with one record for every CDR3 protein. Of a few hundred thousand distinct CDR3 sequences in the sample, approximately 10% were seen once. This record belongs to a study of T-cell reconstitution after alpha-beta-depleted transplantation in children. Sample: PBMCs from the stem cell graft donor, taken from the stem cell graft. The TCR was taken from a human donor who donated a stem cell graft to a child with acute lymphoblastic leukemia. The chain uses TRBV5-1 and TRBJ2-2, with 12 bases fitting TRBD2. Here the CDR3 DNA reads TGCGCCAGCAGCCCGACTAGCGGGAGCGGTACCGGGGAGCTGTTTTTT. Translated, it gives CASSPTSGSGTGELFF. The full variable domain, with the rest looked up from reference TRBV5-1 and TRBJ2-2, is KAGVTQTPRYLIKTRGQQVTLSCSPISGHRSVSWYQQTPGQGLQFLFEYFSETQRNKGNFPGRFSGRQFSNSRSEMNVSTLELGDSALYLCASSPTSGSGTGELFFGEGSRLTVL.